Presented here are 19 T cell receptor beta chains from one specimen sequenced in a study of human T cells and chemical hapten exposure. Described time point: pre-sensitization, week 0. Treatment described: therapeutic diphenylcyclopropenone sensitization with weekly scalp DPC. Each CDR3 protein gets one entry after TCRdb re-called the RACE reads with MiXCR. The sample has more than 300,000 distinct CDR3 sequences; around 5.5% are singletons. The sequenced sample was whole blood, obtained in connection with sensitization to the hapten diphenylcyclopropenone (DPC). These TCRs come from a woman aged 18 to 35 with alopecia areata. Some clones in this sample may be carry-over from other donors' samples.

This clonotype occurred many times. This chain connects TRBV12-5 to TRBJ2-6, with unresolved D. V was trimmed by 3 bases and J by 0 bases, leaving 3 bases between them. CDR3 length: 14 amino acids. Germline lookup yields CDR1 LGHNT and CDR2 FRNRAP. This CDR3 is CASGLASGANVLTF. The CDR3 DNA reads TGTGCTAGTGGTTTAGCCTCTGGGGCCAACGTCCTGACTTTC.

The CDR3: CASSLAIGGQYF. The CDR3 DNA reads as TGTGCCAGCAGCTTAGCGATAGGTGGGCAGTACTTC. V usage is TRBV7-9 and J usage is TRBJ2-7; unclear D gene. V was pared by 0 bases and J by 9 bases, with 9 bases between. Germline CDR1 reads SEHNR; CDR2 reads FQNEAQ (reference sequence). The CDR3 totals 12 residues.

This clonotype was observed at least ten times. The V and J genes are TRBV12-3 or TRBV12-4 and TRBJ2-2; 7 bases fit TRBD2. This CDR3 has 16 amino acids. V was pared by 3 bases and J by 0 bases, with 4 bases of the junction left unmatched. The CDR3 coding sequence is TGTGCCAGCAGTTTTATCGGGGGGTCGAACACCGGGGAGCTGTTTTTT. Translation: CASSFIGGSNTGELFF.

This clonotype was counted ten times or more. This chain joins TRBV11-1 and TRBJ2-5, with D uncertain. V gave up 2 bases and J gave up 2 bases, with 15 bases separating them. The CDR3 runs 16 residues. CDR1 and CDR2 (germline): SGHAT, FQDESV (reference sequence). CDR3 amino acids: CASSLYPDDSQETQYF. For the CDR3, the DNA is TGTGCCAGCAGCTTATATCCGGACGATTCGCAAGAGACCCAGTACTTC. Filled out from reference TRBV11-1 and TRBJ2-5, the complete variable domain reads EAEVAQSPRYKITEKSQAVAFWCDPISGHATLYWYRQILGQGPELLVQFQDESVVDDSQLPKDRFSAERLKGVDSTLKIQPAELGDSAMYLCASSLYPDDSQETQYFGPGTRLLVL.

The table lists this clonotype with many counts. The CDR3 spells CASSLEERGSSYNEQFF. Written as DNA, the CDR3 is TGTGCCAGCAGCTTAGAAGAGCGGGGGAGCTCCTACAATGAGCAGTTCTTC. The chain is built from TRBV11-2 and TRBJ2-1, with 8 bases lining up with TRBD2. J gave up 0 bases and V 0 bases, and 4 bases lay outside the gene matches. CDR1 and CDR2 (germline): SGHAT, FQNNGV. This CDR3 contains 17 residues.

This clonotype showed up just a few times. V usage is TRBV6-2 or TRBV6-3 and J usage is TRBJ2-1; TRBD2 agrees at 7 bases. V lost 4 bases, J lost 0 bases, and 9 bases stayed unmatched. This CDR3 is built from 17 residues. Looked up from germline, CDR1 is MNHEY and CDR2 is SVGEGT. This CDR3 reads CASSSPGGGSSYNEQFF. CDR3 coding DNA: TGTGCCAGCAGTTCCCCCGGCGGCGGGAGCTCCTACAATGAGCAGTTCTTC.

Ten or more counts support this clonotype. The chain carries TRBV6-6 and TRBJ1-6; maybe TRBD1 (5 bases). The V gene lost 7 bases and the J gene lost 5 bases, with 15 bases spanning the gap. Germline V CDR1 and CDR2: MNHNY, SVGAGI (reference sequence). The CDR3 sequence is 15 residues long. CDR3 DNA: TGTGCCAGCACGTTAGGGGCAGCCAATAATTCACCCCTCCACTTT. Amino acids: CASTLGAANNSPLHF.

This clonotype was counted many times. The chain employs TRBV6-2 or TRBV6-3 and TRBJ2-6, with D hard to call. CDR3 length equals 13 residues. The V end was cut by 6 bases, the J end by 4 bases, with 7 bases between. Germline CDR1 MNHEY, CDR2 SVGEGT. The CDR3 here is CASSKTGANVLTF. The CDR3 coding sequence is TGTGCCAGCAGCAAAACAGGGGCCAACGTCCTGACTTTC.

This clonotype was detected ten times or more. The V call is TRBV12-3 or TRBV12-4, the J call TRBJ2-4; D possibly matches TRBD1 or TRBD2 (5 bases each). V lost 6 bases and J lost 6, with 12 bases in between. The CDR3 extends over 13 amino acids. This CDR3 reads CASRLTGTNIQYF. The CDR3 bases are TGTGCCAGCAGACTCACCGGGACAAACATTCAGTACTTC.

This clonotype was recorded at least ten times. The chain combines TRBV20-1 with TRBJ1-2, with TRBD1 matching over 10 bases. In germline, CDR1 is DFQATT, CDR2 SNEGSKA (reference sequence). The CDR3 has 14 residues. J lost 8 bases, V lost 3 bases, and 9 bases had no gene match. Here the CDR3 DNA reads TGCAGTGCTAGGCCGGGACAGGGGTTTATCGGCTACACCTTC. Encoded protein: CSARPGQGFIGYTF.

This clonotype has a handful of counts. The gene calls are TRBV6-6 and TRBJ2-7; D is possibly TRBD1 or TRBD2 (5 bases each). Germline V gives CDR1 MNHNY, CDR2 SVGAGI (reference sequence). The CDR3 length is 16 residues. V lost 2 bases and J lost 3, with 17 bases in between. CDR3 region: CASSYPAWGTGYEQYF. The CDR3 DNA reads as TGTGCCAGCAGTTACCCAGCGTGGGGGACGGGCTACGAGCAGTACTTC.

This clonotype was counted ten times or more. The chain couples TRBV29-1 to TRBJ1-1, with D unresolved. CDR1 is SQVTM and CDR2 is ANQGSEA in the germline V gene. The V and J ends lost 7 bases and 1 base respectively, with 10 bases between them. This CDR3 has 12 amino acids. Here the CDR3 reads CSASDENTEAFF. As DNA, the CDR3 is TGCAGCGCTTCAGACGAGAACACTGAAGCTTTCTTT.

V and J are TRBV7-2 and TRBJ2-2; 8 nucleotides agree with TRBD2. The V gene's germline CDR1 is SGHTA and CDR2 FQGNSA. CDR3 length: 17 residues. The junction had 15 bases not matched to a gene; V was cut back by 7 bases and J by 5 bases. The CDR3 spells CASKLTWDLAGTGELFF. The CDR3 DNA reads as TGTGCCAGCAAACTGACTTGGGACTTAGCGGGGACCGGGGAGCTGTTTTTT.

This clonotype has just a few counts. The V gene is TRBV7-9, the J gene TRBJ1-4; no reliable D call. V gave up 5 bases and J gave up 5 bases, with 12 bases separating them. The CDR3 runs to 14 residues. CDR1 is SEHNR, CDR2 FQNEAQ, per germline (reference sequence). The CDR3, as DNA: TGTGCCAGCAGCGAAGGGAGTGGAAATGAAAAACTGTTTTTT. It specifies CASSEGSGNEKLFF.

This clonotype was detected only a few times. The CDR3 spells CASKISGNTEAFF. CDR3 coding DNA: TGTGCCAGCAAAATCAGTGGAAACACTGAAGCTTTCTTT. The chain has TRBV6-1 and TRBJ1-1; no definite D call. From germline, CDR1 is MNHNS and CDR2 SASEGT. V was clipped by 7 bases and J by 2 bases, with 11 bases between them. This CDR3 has 13 amino acids.

This clonotype came up many times. This rearrangement joins TRBV4-3 to TRBJ1-1; possible D gene TRBD1, 6 bases. Germline values: CDR1 LGHNA, CDR2 YSLEER. Trimming stripped 4 bases from V and 3 bases from J, with 18 bases between. The CDR3 totals 16 residues. In nucleotides, the CDR3 is TGCGCCAGCAGCCCCGGCATTTCGGGGGCAGACACTGAAGCTTTCTTT. Its protein product is CASSPGISGADTEAFF.

This clonotype was detected only a few times. This rearrangement joins TRBV27 to TRBJ1-5, with 7 nucleotides matching TRBD1. Germline V CDR1 and CDR2: MNHEY, SMNVEV (reference sequence). The junction had 9 bases not matched to a gene; V was cut back by 5 bases and J by 5 bases. The CDR3 consists of 15 residues. The CDR3 sequence: CASSRDRRNDQPQHF. DNA of the CDR3: TGTGCCAGCAGTCGGGACAGAAGAAATGATCAGCCCCAGCATTTT.

A few counts support this clonotype. This chain joins TRBV5-1 and TRBJ2-3, with TRBD2 matching 8 bases. Germline values: CDR1 SGHRS, CDR2 YFSETQ. The CDR3 length is 16 residues. After removal of 1 base from V and 4 bases from J, the junction contained 8 bases not matched to a gene. The CDR3 coding sequence is TGCGCCAGCAGCTTGCTGGGACTAGGGTCCGCAGATACGCAGTATTTT. As protein: CASSLLGLGSADTQYF.

This clonotype has more than one count but fewer than ten. This chain uses TRBV7-2 with TRBJ2-1, with D hard to call. This CDR3 region has 15 residues. The ends were cut back, 2 bases at V and 0 bases at J, with 8 bases in the middle. Germline assignment: CDR1 SGHTA and CDR2 FQGNSA. CDR3: CASSLTFGSYNEQFF. The DNA of the CDR3 is TGTGCCAGCAGCTTAACCTTTGGCTCCTACAATGAGCAGTTCTTC.